One sample yielded the 32 T cell receptor beta chains listed below, sequenced in a study of cytomegalovirus exposure and HLA in healthy donors. PCR amplification relied on 60 Vbeta primers (plus 13 Jbeta primers). Libraries were prepared by immunoSEQ multiplex PCR; TCRdb keeps only in-frame clonotypes and omits some of them. The repertoire holds some 160,000 clones, with 73% as singletons. Sequencing was carried out using PBMCs. These receptor sequences come from a woman under 30 in good health and CMV-seropositive.

The chain employs TRBV11-2 and TRBJ2-3; TRBD2 matches 7 bases. Looked up from germline, CDR1 is SGHAT and CDR2 is FQNNGV. The CDR3 is 14 amino acids. V lost 6 bases to trimming and J lost 1 base; unmatched junction nucleotides: 4. CDR3 residues: CASSRAGGTDTQYF. The CDR3 DNA follows: TGTGCCAGCAGTAGGGCGGGGGGCACAGATACGCAGTATTTT.

The chain recombines TRBV11-3 with TRBJ1-1; TRBD1 agrees at 7 bases. CDR1 and CDR2 (germline): SGHNT, YENEEA. Unmatched junction bases numbered 3, after V lost 5 bases and J lost 3 bases. The CDR3 totals 13 residues. The CDR3 DNA sequence: TGTGCCAGCAGCCTCAGGGGGTACACTGAAGCTTTCTTT. It specifies CASSLRGYTEAFF.

The gene calls are TRBV7-3 and TRBJ2-5; D is possibly TRBD1 (6 bases). The CDR3 sequence is 14 residues long. V lost 1 base, J lost 5 bases, and 11 bases lay in between. The V gene's germline CDR1 is SGHTA and CDR2 FQGTGA. For the CDR3, the DNA is TGTGCCAGCAGCTTAAATCATAGGGGGGAGACCCAGTACTTC. This sequence encodes CASSLNHRGETQYF.

The rearrangement links TRBV2 to TRBJ1-6; D unclear. The V end was cut by 7 bases, the J end by 4 bases, with 14 bases between. There are 15 residues in the CDR3. From germline, CDR1 is SNHLY and CDR2 FYNNEI. The CDR3 nucleotides are TGTGCCAGCAATCCGGGCGGAGGTTATAATTCACCCCTCCACTTT. It is translated as CASNPGGGYNSPLHF. Full variable domain (remainder filled in from reference TRBV2 and TRBJ1-6): EPEVTQTPSHQVTQMGQEVILRCVPISNHLYFYWYRQILGQKVEFLVSFYNNEISEKSEIFDDQFSVERPDGSNFTLKIRSTKLEDSAMYFCASNPGGGYNSPLHFGNGTRLTVT.

With respect to this clone: Other DNA variants within this sample encode the same CDR3. The chain couples TRBV4-2 to TRBJ1-3; 7 bases map to TRBD1. Germline values: CDR1 LGHNA, CDR2 YNFKEQ. This CDR3 is 17 amino acids long. V lost 5 bases, J lost 1 base, and 11 bases stayed unmatched. In DNA, the CDR3 is TGTGCCAGCAGCACCGGAGGGGGCGGCCCATCTGGAAACACCATATATTTT. It yields the protein CASSTGGGGPSGNTIYF.

The chain uses TRBV7-2 and TRBJ2-3; the match to TRBD2 covers 11 bases. J was trimmed by 2 bases and V by 2 bases; bases with no gene match: 9. CDR1 is SGHTA, CDR2 FQGNSA, per germline. The CDR3 totals 18 residues. This chain's CDR3 is CASSLMRLAGGYTDTQYF. For the CDR3, the DNA is TGTGCCAGCAGCTTAATGCGGCTAGCGGGGGGATACACAGATACGCAGTATTTT.

The V and J genes are TRBV19 and TRBJ1-2, with D tentatively TRBD1 (5 bases). Per the germline V gene, CDR1 is LNHDA and CDR2 is SQIVND (reference sequence). Trimming left V 1 base short and J 4 bases short, with 13 bases between. The CDR3 totals 15 residues. In DNA form, the CDR3 reads TGTGCCAGTAGTATAGCGGGCAGGGCCTTCTATGGCTACACCTTC. Protein sequence: CASSIAGRAFYGYTF.

V and J are TRBV6-1 and TRBJ1-6; the D is unclear. Germline V gene data show CDR1 as MNHNS and CDR2 as SASEGT. V was pared by 3 bases and J by 0 bases, with 6 bases between. The CDR3 has 15 amino acids. CDR3 DNA: TGTGCCAGCAGTGACAGTCCCTCCTATAATTCACCCCTCCACTTT. It codes for CASSDSPSYNSPLHF.

The chain employs TRBV19 and TRBJ2-3, with D possibly matching TRBD2 (5 bases). Germline loops: CDR1 LNHDA, CDR2 SQIVND (reference sequence). Trimming took 9 bases from V and 1 from J, leaving 20 bases between them. The CDR3 has 16 residues. In nucleotides, the CDR3 is TGTGCCAGCGGCCCTGGGATCCTAGCCCGCACAGATACGCAGTATTTT. This codes for CASGPGILARTDTQYF. Full variable domain (outside the CDR3, taken from reference TRBV19 and TRBJ2-3): DGGITQSPKYLFRKEGQNVTLSCEQNLNHDAMYWYRQDPGQGLRLIYYSQIVNDFQKGDIAEGYSVSREKKESFPLTVTSAQKNPTAFYLCASGPGILARTDTQYFGPGTRLTVL.

This clone has just one count. The chain carries TRBV30 and TRBJ2-3; 11 bases are shared with TRBD2. With V trimmed by 0 bases and J by 3 bases, 5 bases remained unmatched. This CDR3 has 16 residues. Germline CDR1 and CDR2: GTSNPN and SVGIG (reference sequence). The CDR3 DNA is TGTGCCTGGAGTGTGGCTAGCGGGGGGTGGACAGATACGCAGTATTTT. Its protein product is CAWSVASGGWTDTQYF.

The CDR3 DNA follows: TGCGCCAGCGGCGGGACTAGCGGAGTCCAAGAGACCCAGTACTTC. Amino acids: CASGGTSGVQETQYF. The rearrangement joins TRBV5-1 to TRBJ2-5, with 11 bases fitting TRBD2. The CDR3 sequence is 15 residues long. Germline lookup yields CDR1 SGHRS and CDR2 YFSETQ. J gave up 1 base and V 7 bases, and 6 bases lay outside the gene matches.

The V and J genes are TRBV30 and TRBJ2-3; TRBD2 matches 7 bases. V was pared by 3 bases and J by 2 bases, with 11 bases of the junction left unmatched. The germline gives CDR1 GTSNPN, CDR2 SVGIG (reference sequence). The CDR3 is 16 amino acids. The CDR3 nucleotides read TGTGCCTGGAGGGCCACCCGGCGGGGGAACACAGATACGCAGTATTTT. Protein: CAWRATRRGNTDTQYF.

This clone was recorded a few times. J is TRBJ1-6 and V is TRBV25-1, with 8 bases aligning to TRBD1. Trimming removed 3 bases from V and 12 bases from J; junction bases left unmatched: 7. The CDR3 consists of 14 residues. CDR1 is MGHDK and CDR2 is SYGVNS in the germline V gene. This chain's CDR3 is CASSEFGTGQPLHF. The CDR3 DNA follows: TGTGCCAGCAGTGAGTTTGGGACAGGCCAACCCCTCCACTTT. Together with reference TRBV25-1 and TRBJ1-6, the CDR3 gives the full variable domain: EADIYQTPRYLVIGTGKKITLECSQTMGHDKMYWYQQDPGMELHLIHYSYGVNSTEKGDLSSESTVSRIRTEHFPLTLESARPSHTSQYLCASSEFGTGQPLHFGNGTRLTVT.

This clone has just a few counts. The J gene is TRBJ2-1, the V gene TRBV19; 9 bases agree with TRBD1. V dropped 4 bases and J dropped 7; count of bases not matched to a gene: 11. This CDR3 contains 16 residues. CDR1 is LNHDA, CDR2 SQIVND, per germline (reference sequence). This CDR3 reads CASSRSGTGLWNEQFF. The DNA for the CDR3 is TGTGCCAGTAGTAGATCAGGGACAGGGTTGTGGAATGAGCAGTTCTTC.

The chain links TRBV18 to TRBJ1-1, with TRBD1 as a possible D gene (5 bases). Germline V gene data show CDR1 as KGHSH and CDR2 as LQKENI. The CDR3 spans 16 residues. Trimming removed 3 bases from V and 0 bases from J, with 14 bases in between. CDR3 DNA sequence: TGTGCCAGCTCACCCCAGGTGGGGCCTATGAACACTGAAGCTTTCTTT. This codes for CASSPQVGPMNTEAFF.

The chain joins TRBV5-4 to TRBJ2-5, with 7 bases fitting TRBD2. Germline loops: CDR1 SGHNT, CDR2 YYREEE (reference sequence). V was clipped by 6 bases and J by 2 bases; unmatched bases: 7. The CDR3 contains 14 residues. In nucleotides, the CDR3 is TGTGCCAGCACCCCTCAGGGACTACAAGAGACCCAGTACTTC. As protein: CASTPQGLQETQYF.

The gene calls are TRBV5-4 and TRBJ2-2; 7 bases fit TRBD2. V shed 3 bases and J 5 bases; nucleotides not matched to a gene: 1. This CDR3 has 13 residues. CDR1 SGHNT and CDR2 YYREEE come from the germline V gene (reference sequence). Here the CDR3 reads CASSWGGTGELFF. CDR3 coding DNA: TGTGCCAGCAGCTGGGGGGGTACCGGGGAGCTGTTTTTT.

The chain links TRBV11-2 to TRBJ2-2, with 9 bases aligning to TRBD1. The CDR3 spans 15 residues. Losses at the gene ends were 2 bases for V and 4 bases for J; bases not matched to a gene: 2. The germline V gene has CDR1 SGHAT and CDR2 FQNNGV. The CDR3 is CASSLRDRATGELFF. Written as DNA, the CDR3 is TGTGCCAGCAGCTTACGGGACAGGGCCACCGGGGAGCTGTTTTTT.

This clone was observed a few times. The chain employs TRBV5-1 and TRBJ2-1; no definite D call. V was cut by 3 bases and J by 0 bases, with 10 bases left in between. This CDR3 spans 15 amino acids. Per the germline V gene, CDR1 is SGHRS and CDR2 is YFSETQ. The CDR3 DNA reads as TGCGCCAGCAGCTCCACCACGAGCTCCTACAATGAGCAGTTCTTC. This translates into CASSSTTSSYNEQFF.

This clone was observed a single time. The V call is TRBV6-1, the J call TRBJ2-1; D perhaps matches TRBD2 (5 bases). The CDR3 consists of 13 residues. V was shortened by 6 bases and J by 4 bases, with 10 bases between the two germline ends. Germline-derived CDR1 and CDR2 are MNHNS and SASEGT. CDR3 protein: CASRRVPYNEQFF. CDR3 DNA sequence: TGTGCCAGCAGGCGGGTTCCATACAATGAGCAGTTCTTC.

The rearrangement uses TRBV6-5 and TRBJ2-5, with TRBD2 matching 8 bases. This CDR3 contains 13 residues. Per germline, CDR1 MNHEY and CDR2 SVGAGI. J was trimmed by 5 bases and V by 5 bases; bases with no gene match: 4. The CDR3 nucleotides read TGTGCCAGCAGTCGGGGGGGCCGGGAGACCCAGTACTTC. Its translation: CASSRGGRETQYF.

The rearrangement links TRBV6-4 to TRBJ2-3; D possibly corresponds to TRBD2 (6 bases). Per the germline V gene, CDR1 is MRHNA and CDR2 is SNTAGT. The V gene lost 2 bases and the J gene lost 2 bases, with 14 bases spanning the gap. This CDR3 comprises 16 residues. The CDR3 DNA follows: TGTGCCAGCAGTGACAGGGCATCTAGCGACACAGATACGCAGTATTTT. Translation: CASSDRASSDTDTQYF.

This clone was seen a few times. CDR3 sequence (DNA): TGCGCCAGCAGCTTGGGGGCGGGTAGCAATCAGCCCCAGCATTTT. Its translation is CASSLGAGSNQPQHF. The V gene is TRBV5-1, the J gene TRBJ1-5; D is undetermined. Germline CDR1 SGHRS, CDR2 YFSETQ. The CDR3 is 15 amino acids. Trimming removed 0 bases at V and 0 bases at J, with 7 bases between. Full variable domain (rest looked up from reference TRBV5-1 and TRBJ1-5): KAGVTQTPRYLIKTRGQQVTLSCSPISGHRSVSWYQQTPGQGLQFLFEYFSETQRNKGNFPGRFSGRQFSNSRSEMNVSTLELGDSALYLCASSLGAGSNQPQHFGDGTRLSIL.

The chain is built from TRBV7-3 and TRBJ2-1; 9 bases are a match to TRBD2. Trimming removed 5 bases from V and 5 bases from J; junction bases left unmatched: 10. The V gene's germline CDR1 is SGHTA and CDR2 FQGTGA. CDR3 size: 16 residues. The DNA of the CDR3 is TGTGCCAGCAGCGCCACGGGGCGGGGGGGCAACAATGAGCAGTTCTTC. Translation gives CASSATGRGGNNEQFF.

The rearrangement uses TRBV4-2 and TRBJ2-5; the match to TRBD1 covers 8 bases. With 3 bases clipped from V and 4 bases from J, the junction kept 10 bases outside the gene matches. The germline V gene has CDR1 LGHNA and CDR2 YNFKEQ. CDR3 length: 16 amino acids. For the CDR3, the DNA is TGTGCCAGCAGCCAGGTACCTAGACAGGGGTCAGAGACCCAGTACTTC. Translated, it gives CASSQVPRQGSETQYF.

This clone was seen a single time. V is TRBV6-1 and J is TRBJ2-7; TRBD1 agrees at 10 bases. CDR3 length: 12 amino acids. The germline gives CDR1 MNHNS, CDR2 SASEGT. With V trimmed by 6 bases and J by 6 bases, 2 bases remained unmatched. The CDR3 DNA reads TGTGCCAGCAGGGACAGGGGGGGCGAGCAGTACTTC. Residues: CASRDRGGEQYF.

This clone was seen once. The chain is built from TRBV7-2 and TRBJ1-5; D uncertain. CDR3 size: 15 residues. Looked up from germline, CDR1 is SGHTA and CDR2 is FQGNSA. V was trimmed by 5 bases and J by 4 bases, leaving 15 bases between them. CDR3 bases: TGTGCCAGCAGCCTTAACACACGGCGGAATCAGCCCCAGCATTTT. This encodes CASSLNTRRNQPQHF. Filled out from reference TRBV7-2 and TRBJ1-5, the complete variable domain reads GAGVSQSPSNKVTEKGKDVELRCDPISGHTALYWYRQSLGQGLEFLIYFQGNSAPDKSGLPSDRFSAERTGGSVSTLTIQRTQQEDSAVYLCASSLNTRRNQPQHFGDGTRLSIL.

The chain has TRBV6-1 and TRBJ1-6; 12 bases are shared with TRBD1. The CDR3 covers 14 residues. Losses at the gene ends were 3 bases for V and 9 bases for J; bases not matched to a gene: 0. CDR1 is MNHNS, CDR2 SASEGT, per germline. In nucleotides, the CDR3 is TGTGCCAGCAGTGAGGGACAGGGGGCTTCACCCCTCCACTTT. Its protein is CASSEGQGASPLHF.

The V call is TRBV27, the J call TRBJ2-4, with 7 bases that match TRBD2. The germline CDR1 and CDR2 sequences are MNHEY and SMNVEV (reference sequence). There are 16 residues in the CDR3. V was pared by 8 bases and J by 0 bases, with 10 bases of the junction left unmatched. CDR3 sequence (DNA): TGTGCCAGCGCCCTTACTAGCGCCCTAGCCAAAAACATTCAGTACTTC. It translates to CASALTSALAKNIQYF.

The chain uses TRBV7-9 and TRBJ1-3, with TRBD1 as a possible D gene (6 bases). The germline V gene has CDR1 SEHNR and CDR2 FQNEAQ (reference sequence). V gave up 3 bases and J gave up 4 bases, with 16 bases separating them. The CDR3 totals 16 residues. CDR3 sequence (DNA): TGTGCCAGCAGCTTCCTCGGGGGGGCACTGGGAAACACCATATATTTT. It specifies CASSFLGGALGNTIYF. Drawing the rest from reference TRBV7-9 and TRBJ1-3, the complete variable domain is DTGVSQNPRHKITKRGQNVTFRCDPISEHNRLYWYRQTLGQGPEFLTYFQNEAQLEKSRLLSDRFSAERPKGSFSTLEIQRTEQGDSAMYLCASSFLGGALGNTIYFGEGSWLTVV.

The chain uses TRBV9 and TRBJ2-1, with a weak D call TRBD2 (5 bases). CDR3 size: 15 residues. Per the germline V gene, CDR1 is SGDLS and CDR2 is YYNGEE. V was shortened by 4 bases and J by 0 bases, with 11 bases between the two germline ends. CDR3 bases: TGTGCCAGCAGCTCGAGCGGTGACTCCTACAATGAGCAGTTCTTC. It encodes CASSSSGDSYNEQFF.

The chain joins TRBV28 to TRBJ1-3; D might be TRBD1 (6 bases). V was shortened by 2 bases and J by 4 bases, with 12 bases between the two germline ends. The CDR3 is 15 residues long. Germline V gene data show CDR1 as MDHEN and CDR2 as SYDVKM. CDR3 nucleotides: TGTGCCAGCAGTTTAACACAGGGTGAAGGAAACACCATATATTTT. It codes for CASSLTQGEGNTIYF.